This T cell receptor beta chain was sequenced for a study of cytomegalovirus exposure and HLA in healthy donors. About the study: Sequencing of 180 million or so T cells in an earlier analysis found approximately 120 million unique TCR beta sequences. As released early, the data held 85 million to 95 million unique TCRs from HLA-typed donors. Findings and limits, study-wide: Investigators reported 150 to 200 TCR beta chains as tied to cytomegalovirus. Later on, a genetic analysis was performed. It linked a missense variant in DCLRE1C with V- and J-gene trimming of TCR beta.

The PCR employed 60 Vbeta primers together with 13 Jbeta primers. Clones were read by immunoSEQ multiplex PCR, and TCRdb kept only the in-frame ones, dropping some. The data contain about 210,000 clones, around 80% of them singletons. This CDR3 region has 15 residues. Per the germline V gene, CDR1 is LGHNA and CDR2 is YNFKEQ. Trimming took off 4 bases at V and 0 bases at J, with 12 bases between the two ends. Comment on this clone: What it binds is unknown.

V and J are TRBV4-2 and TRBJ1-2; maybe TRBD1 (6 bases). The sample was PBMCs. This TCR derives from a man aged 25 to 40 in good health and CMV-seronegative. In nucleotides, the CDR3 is TGTGCCAGCAGCCCTTCGGGGGGGCCTAACTATGGCTACACCTTC. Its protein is CASSPSGGPNYGYTF.